These T cell receptor beta chains were read from a single sample in a study of blood T cell repertoires in COVID-19. Method: immunoSEQ multiplex PCR; TCRdb's copy keeps in-frame clones and lacks some. The sample yields approximately 280,000 clones, under 90% seen once. The specimen was peripheral blood. The receptor set was obtained from a man aged 45-65 years with acute or convalescent COVID-19. CDR3s include the opening cysteine and the closing phenylalanine or tryptophan. D genes are given only for firm matches. Expanded clones get a size class; other rows say once, few or many, or leave the size out.

15	.	TRBJ1-1	TRBV5-5	TRBD1	TGTGCCAGCAGCACCGGGACAGTCAGCTTCACTGAAGCTTTCTTT	CASSTGTVSFTEAFF
13	.	TRBJ1-2	TRBV12-3/TRBV12-4	.	TGTGCCAGCAGCAGGGACACTGACTATGGCTACACCTTC	CASSRDTDYGYTF
16	.	TRBJ2-3	TRBV7-2	.	TGTGCCAGCAGCCCTTCCTCCTATAGAAGCACAGATACGCAGTATTTT	CASSPSSYRSTDTQYF
14	.	TRBJ2-7	TRBV6-5	.	TGTGCCAGCAGTCCCTACCGACAGTTCCTCGAGCAGTACTTC	CASSPYRQFLEQYF
15	.	TRBJ1-4	TRBV7-8	.	TGTGCCAGCAGCTTAGGAGCAGGGACTAATGAAAAACTGTTTTTT	CASSLGAGTNEKLFF
13	.	TRBJ2-5	TRBV7-2	.	TGTGCCAGCGGGACACCGTACCAAGAGACCCAGTACTTC	CASGTPYQETQYF
16	.	TRBJ2-3	TRBV5-6	TRBD1	TGTGCCAGCAGCTTGTTCCAGGGGGTTTTAGCAGATACGCAGTATTTT	CASSLFQGVLADTQYF
14	.	TRBJ2-1	TRBV19	.	TGTGCCAGTAGTCAGGGAATGTCCTACAATGAGCAGTTCTTC	CASSQGMSYNEQFF
14	.	TRBJ1-2	TRBV5-5	.	TGTGCCAGCAGCTTGAGGACGGAGGCCGTAGGCTACACCTTC	CASSLRTEAVGYTF
16	.	TRBJ2-5	TRBV7-3	TRBD1	TGTGCCAGCAGCTTAGGGATGGACAGGGGGCGGGAGACCCAGTACTTC	CASSLGMDRGRETQYF
16	.	TRBJ2-5	TRBV23-1	TRBD2	TGCGCCAGCAGTCAATGCGTAGCGGGGCTCCAAGAGACCCAGTACTTC	CASSQCVAGLQETQYF
14	.	TRBJ2-5	TRBV13	.	TGTGCCAGCAGCTTAGGACAGGTGGAAGAGACCCAGTACTTC	CASSLGQVEETQYF
13	.	TRBJ2-2	TRBV7-9	TRBD1	TGTGCCAGCAGCTTAGGGGACAGGAAGGAGCTGTTTTTT	CASSLGDRKELFF
15	.	TRBJ2-5	TRBV14	TRBD1	TGTGCCAGCAGCTTCCGGACAGGGGGGCAAGAGACCCAGTACTTC	CASSFRTGGQETQYF
16	.	TRBJ2-1	TRBV5-1	.	TGCGCCAGCAGGGAGGGGAAGGGGGCTTTTGTTGATGAGCAGTTCTTC	CASREGKGAFVDEQFF
15	.	TRBJ1-3	TRBV5-1	TRBD1	TGCGCCAGCAGCTTGAGGGCAGGGGGAGGAAACACCATATATTTT	CASSLRAGGGNTIYF
15	.	TRBJ1-1	TRBV11-2	.	TGTGCCAGCAGCTTCAGGGCCACTAAAAACACTGAAGCTTTCTTT	CASSFRATKNTEAFF
14	.	TRBJ2-5	TRBV28	.	TGTGCCAGCAGTCTCGGCGGGCCCTCCGGGACCCAGTACTTC	CASSLGGPSGTQYF
14	.	TRBJ1-4	TRBV7-8	TRBD1	TGTGCCAGCAGCCCACGGACAGGGGGTGAAAAACTGTTTTTT	CASSPRTGGEKLFF
15	.	TRBJ2-5	TRBV5-1	.	TGCGCCAGCAGCTTGCCTTACAGGGAGGGGGAGACCCAGTACTTC	CASSLPYREGETQYF
15	.	TRBJ2-2	TRBV27	.	TGTGCCAGCAGTCCGGTTGGGGGGGGCGGCGGGGAGCTGTTTTTT	CASSPVGGGGGELFF
19	.	TRBJ1-1	TRBV19	.	TGTGCCAGTAGTATAGAGTTGGAACAGCTTGATCAACTGAACACTGAAGCTTTCTTT	CASSIELEQLDQLNTEAFF
13	.	TRBJ1-3	TRBV6-6	.	TGTGCCAGCACCCTCTTTTCTGGAAACACCATATATTTT	CASTLFSGNTIYF
14	.	TRBJ2-5	TRBV14	TRBD2	TGTGCCAGCAGCCCCTGGGGGGGGAAAGAGACCCAGTACTTC	CASSPWGGKETQYF
16	.	TRBJ1-4	TRBV2	TRBD1	TGTGCCAGCAAACTACAGGGGGCGCATAATAATGAAAAACTGTTTTTT	CASKLQGAHNNEKLFF
13	.	TRBJ2-2	TRBV19	.	TGTGCCAGTAGTATGTCAATCACCGGGGAGCTGTTTTTT	CASSMSITGELFF
14	.	TRBJ1-3	TRBV30	.	TGTGCCTGGAGTGCGACAGGCTCTGGAAACACCATATATTTT	CAWSATGSGNTIYF
16	.	TRBJ2-7	TRBV23-1	.	TGCGCCAGCAGCCCGAACGCGGGGACAGCTTCCTACGAGCAGTACTTC	CASSPNAGTASYEQYF
12	.	TRBJ1-5	TRBV6-6	.	TGTGCCAGCAGTCCACCCGGGGGATCGCAGCATTTT	CASSPPGGSQHF
14	.	TRBJ2-1	TRBV3-1/TRBV3-2	TRBD2	TGTGCCAGCAGCCAGCTATTGGGGGGGAATGAGCAGTTCTTC	CASSQLLGGNEQFF
15	.	TRBJ2-1	TRBV4-2	TRBD2	TGTGCCAGCAGCCAAGATCGAGCGGGGGTGGATGAGCAGTTCTTC	CASSQDRAGVDEQFF
17	.	TRBJ1-5	TRBV7-2	TRBD1	TGTGCCAGCAGCTCAACAACAGGGGGCAGGGTGCATCAGCCCCAGCATTTT	CASSSTTGGRVHQPQHF
15	.	TRBJ2-5	TRBV19	TRBD2	TGTGCCAGTAGTATCGGACCGGGACTAGCGGAGACCCAGTACTTC	CASSIGPGLAETQYF
16	.	TRBJ1-1	TRBV30	TRBD1	TGTGCCTGGAGTGGACTGGACAGGGTGAAGAACACTGAAGCTTTCTTT	CAWSGLDRVKNTEAFF
15	.	TRBJ2-1	TRBV7-9	.	TGTGCCAGCAGCTCCCCAGGACAGACATACAATGAGCAGTTCTTC	CASSSPGQTYNEQFF
12	.	TRBJ2-7	TRBV5-5	.	TGTGCCAGCAGAAAACCTGGGGGCGGCCAGTACTTC	CASRKPGGGQYF
13	.	TRBJ1-4	TRBV19	.	TGTGCCAGTAGTATGGGGAGCAAAGAAAAACTGTTTTTT	CASSMGSKEKLFF
14	.	TRBJ1-5	TRBV2	.	TGTGCCAGCAACCGGCAGGGGCCCAGTCAGCCCCAGCATTTT	CASNRQGPSQPQHF
15	.	TRBJ1-5	TRBV3-1/TRBV3-2	.	TGTGCCAGCAGCCGAACAGCGGGGGCATGGCAGCCCCAGCATTTT	CASSRTAGAWQPQHF
16	few	TRBJ1-2	TRBV10-2	.	TGCGCCAGCAGTGAGGATTTTGACATCGATAACTATGGCTACACCTTC	CASSEDFDIDNYGYTF
14	once	TRBJ2-6	TRBV6-5	.	TGTGCCAGCTCACAGGCCTCTGGGGCCAACGTCCTGACTTTC	CASSQASGANVLTF
15	.	TRBJ1-1	TRBV9	.	TGTGCCAGCAGCCTGGGGCCTCTACTGTACACTGAAGCTTTCTTT	CASSLGPLLYTEAFF
11	.	TRBJ1-2	TRBV3-1/TRBV3-2	.	TGTGCCAGCAGCTTCGAAAGGGAGCACACCTTC	CASSFEREHTF
14	.	TRBJ2-2	TRBV5-4	.	TGTGCCAGCAGCTTTTCAGTTGATCGAAGGGAGCTGTTTTTT	CASSFSVDRRELFF
14	.	TRBJ1-3	TRBV10-1	.	TGCGCCAGCACCGCCGACAGGTTTGGAAACACCATATATTTT	CASTADRFGNTIYF
13	.	TRBJ1-6	TRBV19	.	TGTGCCAGTATGAGTGATTTTAATTCACCCCTCCACTTT	CASMSDFNSPLHF
14	.	TRBJ2-2	TRBV2	TRBD2	TGTGCCAGCAGCCGCGGGACTAGCTTCGGGGAGCTGTTTTTT	CASSRGTSFGELFF
14	once	TRBJ2-3	TRBV7-3	.	TGTGCCAGCCGGCGGGGGCCAGGGACCGATACGCAGTATTTT	CASRRGPGTDTQYF
15	.	TRBJ2-3	TRBV7-2	TRBD1	TGTGCCAGCAGCTTAGGGGGACAGGGGGCCGATACGCAGTATTTT	CASSLGGQGADTQYF
14	.	TRBJ1-2	TRBV2	.	TGTGCCAGCAGAGGAACCCGGGGTAGAGATGGCTACACCTTC	CASRGTRGRDGYTF